The T cell receptor beta chain described here comes from a study of T cell repertoires in cytomegalovirus infection. Study details: From public TCR beta signatures came an indication of both CMV infection and matching HLA type. General study findings and limits: In two of eight donors, the top clonotype was HLA-C-restricted CMV-specific.

Germline CDR1 and CDR2: MNHEY and SMNVEV (reference sequence). Trimming pared 3 bases from V and 7 bases from J, leaving 15 bases between. The CDR3 extends over 14 amino acids. TCRdb passed the reads through MiXCR, listing each CDR3 protein once. The sample lists approximately 910,000 distinct CDR3 sequences, under 40% occurring once. In the case of this clonotype: Its specificity is not known.

The specimen was cultured CD8+ T cells from PBMCs, collected from culture after CMV antigen stimulation. This clonotype originated in a human donor in good health (CMV status not recorded). Some clones in this sample may be carry-over from other donors' samples. The J gene is TRBJ1-1, the V gene TRBV27; tentative D call: TRBD1 (5 bases). The CDR3 DNA sequence: TGTGCCAGCAGTTTGGGGCCACAGAACTATGAAGCTTTCTTT. Amino acids: CASSLGPQNYEAFF.